This T cell receptor beta chain is from a study of T-cell reconstitution after alpha-beta-depleted transplantation in children. The CDR3 is 17 residues long. V gave up 6 bases and J gave up 6 bases; unmatched junction bases: 9. Unique molecular identifiers featured in how the TCRbeta library was prepared. MiXCR was run by TCRdb on the PCR reads, yielding one entry per CDR3 protein. The sample has 500,000 or so distinct CDR3 sequences, approximately 32% seen once. This clonotype was detected only a few times. The rearrangement joins TRBV12-3 or TRBV12-4 to TRBJ2-1; 15 bases fit TRBD2. Sequencing used PBMCs from the stem cell graft donor, obtained from the stem cell graft. The sequence was collected from a human donor who donated a stem cell graft to a child with aplastic anemia. The CDR3 coding sequence is TGTGCCAGCAGCCCAGGACTAGCGGGAGGGTCTTTCAATGAGCAGTTCTTC. Amino acids: CASSPGLAGGSFNEQFF.